This entry describes one T cell receptor (beta chain). Its specificity is unknown. The data belong to a study of OX40 agonist ivuxolimab in advanced cancers. Using immunoSEQ multiplex PCR, the repertoire was profiled, and TCRdb retains in-frame clones only, with some absent. Found here are 35,000 to 45,000 clones, about 85% of them singletons; the top ten hold around 2.7%. Germline values: CDR1 MDHEN, CDR2 SYDVKM. This CDR3 is 15 amino acids long. With 6 bases clipped from V and 3 bases from J, the junction kept 8 bases outside the gene matches. Study findings and constraints: Part of the nonresponder group also had normalized T-cell clonal expansion that was low.

The rearrangement links TRBV28 to TRBJ2-4; 7 bases match TRBD1. Specimen: CD4+ or CD8+ T cells sorted from blood, collected in a trial of the OX40 agonist ivuxolimab. This receptor was taken from an adult with an advanced solid tumor such as melanoma, head and neck, liver or kidney cancer. The CDR3 loop reads CASSPRGLDKNIQYF. CDR3 coding DNA: TGTGCCAGCAGCCCCAGGGGGTTAGACAAAAACATTCAGTACTTC.